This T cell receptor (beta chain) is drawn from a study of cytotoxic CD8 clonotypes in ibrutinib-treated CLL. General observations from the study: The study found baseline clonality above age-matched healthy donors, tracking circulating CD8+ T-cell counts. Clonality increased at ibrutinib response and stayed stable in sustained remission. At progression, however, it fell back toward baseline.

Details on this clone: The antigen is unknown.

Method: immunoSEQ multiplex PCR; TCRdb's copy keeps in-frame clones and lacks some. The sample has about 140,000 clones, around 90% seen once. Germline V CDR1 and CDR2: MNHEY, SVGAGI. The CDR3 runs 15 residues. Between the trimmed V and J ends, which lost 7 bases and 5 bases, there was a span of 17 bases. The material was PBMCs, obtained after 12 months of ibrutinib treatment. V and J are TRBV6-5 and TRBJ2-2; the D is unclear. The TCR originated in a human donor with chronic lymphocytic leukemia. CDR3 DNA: TGTGCCAGCACCGAAGTCCTCCCCGGGACCGGGGAGCTGTTTTTT. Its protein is CASTEVLPGTGELFF.